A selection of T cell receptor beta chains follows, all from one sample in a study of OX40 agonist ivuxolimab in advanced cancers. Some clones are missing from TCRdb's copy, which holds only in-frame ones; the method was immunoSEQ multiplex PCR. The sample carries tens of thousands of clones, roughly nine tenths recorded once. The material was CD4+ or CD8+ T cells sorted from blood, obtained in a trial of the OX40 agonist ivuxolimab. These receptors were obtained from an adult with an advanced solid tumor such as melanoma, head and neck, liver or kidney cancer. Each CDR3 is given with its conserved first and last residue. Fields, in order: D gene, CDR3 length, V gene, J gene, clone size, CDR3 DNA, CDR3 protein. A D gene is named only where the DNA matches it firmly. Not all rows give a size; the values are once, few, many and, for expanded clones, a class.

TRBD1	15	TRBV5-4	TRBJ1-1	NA	TGTGCCAGCAGCGAATCCGGGACAGAGAACACTGAAGCTTTCTTT	CASSESGTENTEAFF
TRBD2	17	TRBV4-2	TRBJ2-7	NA	TGTGCCAGCAGCCAAAGAATTACTAGCGGGGGGGACTACGAGCAGTACTTC	CASSQRITSGGDYEQYF
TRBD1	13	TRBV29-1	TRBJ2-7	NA	TGCAGCGTTGGCATTGAAGGGACAGGGCCCTCGTACTTC	CSVGIEGTGPSYF
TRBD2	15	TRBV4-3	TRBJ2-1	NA	TGCGCCAGCAGCCAAGATCTAGCGGGGCACAATGAGCAGTTCTTC	CASSQDLAGHNEQFF
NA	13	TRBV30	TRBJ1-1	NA	TGTGCCTGGAGTGTACTGGGTGGCACTGAAGCTTTCTTT	CAWSVLGGTEAFF
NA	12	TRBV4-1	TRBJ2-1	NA	TGCGCCAGCAGCCGAACTAGCAATGAGCAGTTCTTC	CASSRTSNEQFF
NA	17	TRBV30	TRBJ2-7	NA	TGTGCCTGGAGTGTAGTCCGCGGGCGGGAAAACTCCTACGAGCAGTACTTC	CAWSVVRGRENSYEQYF
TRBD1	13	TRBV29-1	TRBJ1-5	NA	TGCAGCGTCGCAACAGGGGTAGGTCAGCCCCAGCATTTT	CSVATGVGQPQHF
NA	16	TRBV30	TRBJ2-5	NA	TGTGCCTGGAGTGCTGCCCCGGGACTGCGACAAGAGACCCAGTACTTC	CAWSAAPGLRQETQYF
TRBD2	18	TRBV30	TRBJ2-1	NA	TGTGCCTGGAGTGGTGGGACTAGCGCACCCAGCTCCTACAATGAGCAGTTCTTC	CAWSGGTSAPSSYNEQFF
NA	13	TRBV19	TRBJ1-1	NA	TGTGCCAGTAGTATCGGGGGAGACACTGAAGCTTTCTTT	CASSIGGDTEAFF
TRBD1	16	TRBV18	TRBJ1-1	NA	TGTGCCAGCTCACCACCGTGGACAGGAGTGAACACTGAAGCTTTCTTT	CASSPPWTGVNTEAFF
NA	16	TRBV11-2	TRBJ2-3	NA	TGTGCCAGCAGCCCAGGACGGGGGGCCCACATGGATACGCAGTATTTT	CASSPGRGAHMDTQYF
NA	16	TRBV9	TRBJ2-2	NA	TGTGCCAGCAGCCCACAGGGTCTCCCCTTCACCGGGGAGCTGTTTTTT	CASSPQGLPFTGELFF
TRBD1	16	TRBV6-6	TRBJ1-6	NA	TGTGCCAGCAGTATACTCAGACAGGGGAACAATTCACCCCTCCACTTT	CASSILRQGNNSPLHF
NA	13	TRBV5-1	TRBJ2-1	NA	TGCGCCAGCAGCTTTATCCCGGAGGATGAGCAGTTCTTC	CASSFIPEDEQFF
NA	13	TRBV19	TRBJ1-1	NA	TGTGCCAGTAGTATGAGTTGGGGAACTGAAGCTTTCTTT	CASSMSWGTEAFF
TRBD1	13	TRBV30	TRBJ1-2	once	TGTGCCTGGAGCCTGGACAGGTACTATGGCTACACCTTC	CAWSLDRYYGYTF
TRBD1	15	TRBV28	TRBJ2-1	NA	TGTGCCACCCTGGGGGGACAGGGGTCCTACAATGAGCAGTTCTTC	CATLGGQGSYNEQFF
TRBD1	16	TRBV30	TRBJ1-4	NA	TGTGCCTGGAGTCCCCTAGGACAGGGCGTGCGTGAAAAACTGTTTTTT	CAWSPLGQGVREKLFF
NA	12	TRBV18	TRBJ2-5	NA	TGTGCCAGCTCCCGGCTGGGGGAGACCCAGTACTTC	CASSRLGETQYF
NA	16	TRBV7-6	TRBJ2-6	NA	TGTGCCAGCAGCTTAGCACAGTACTCTGGGGCCAACGTCCTGACTTTC	CASSLAQYSGANVLTF
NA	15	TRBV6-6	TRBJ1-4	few	TGTGCCAGCAGCCCTCGAACGGACAATAATGAAAAACTGTTTTTT	CASSPRTDNNEKLFF
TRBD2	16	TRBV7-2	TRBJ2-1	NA	TGTGCCAGCAGCTTAGGAGCGGGAAGCTCCTACAATGAGCAGTTCTTC	CASSLGAGSSYNEQFF
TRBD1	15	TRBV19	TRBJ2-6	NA	TGTGCCAGTGGGGACAGTTACTCTGGGGCCAACGTCCTGACTTTC	CASGDSYSGANVLTF
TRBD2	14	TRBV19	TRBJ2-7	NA	TGTGCCAGTAGTATTAGCGGGAACACCTACGAGCAGTACTTC	CASSISGNTYEQYF
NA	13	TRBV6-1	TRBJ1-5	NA	TGTGCCAGCAGTGAAGGCAGCAATCAGCCCCAGCATTTT	CASSEGSNQPQHF
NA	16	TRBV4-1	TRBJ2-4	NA	TGCGCCAGCAGCCAAGATAGGACAGTTGGCAAAAACATTCAGTACTTC	CASSQDRTVGKNIQYF
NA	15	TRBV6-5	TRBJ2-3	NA	TGTGCCAGCAGTCTGACCCAAGCTCTCACAGATACGCAGTATTTT	CASSLTQALTDTQYF
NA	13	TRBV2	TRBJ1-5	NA	TGTGCCAGCAGTCCAAATGGCAATCAGCCCCAGCATTTT	CASSPNGNQPQHF
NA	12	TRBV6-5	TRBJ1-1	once	TGTGCCAGCAGCCCCCCGGGGGGTAGTGCTTTCTTT	CASSPPGGSAFF
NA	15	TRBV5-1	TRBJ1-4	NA	TGCGCCAGCAGCTTGGCGGCAGGTCCAAATGAAAAACTGTTTTTT	CASSLAAGPNEKLFF
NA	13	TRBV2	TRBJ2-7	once	TGTGCCAGCAGTGCCAGTGGGTGGTACGAGCAGTACTTC	CASSASGWYEQYF
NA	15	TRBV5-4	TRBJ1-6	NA	TGTGCCAGCAGCTTGGACGGAAATATCAATTCACCCCTCCACTTT	CASSLDGNINSPLHF
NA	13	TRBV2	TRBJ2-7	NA	TGTGCCAGCAGTCTAGACAGATACTACGAGCAGTACTTC	CASSLDRYYEQYF
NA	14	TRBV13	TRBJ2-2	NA	TGTGCCAGCAGCTTAACAGGGCGCACCGGGGAGCTGTTTTTT	CASSLTGRTGELFF
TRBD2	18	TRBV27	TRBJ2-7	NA	TGTGCCAGCAGTTTCCGCCCGGCTCTAGCGGGAGGGCCCCACGAGCAGTACTTC	CASSFRPALAGGPHEQYF
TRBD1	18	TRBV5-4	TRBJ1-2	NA	TGTGCCAGCAGCCGACGAACCCTGGACAGGGGGCAGAACTATGGCTACACCTTC	CASSRRTLDRGQNYGYTF
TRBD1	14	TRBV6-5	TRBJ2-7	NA	TGTGCCAGCAGACCCGGGACAGGGGGCTACGAGCAGTACTTC	CASRPGTGGYEQYF
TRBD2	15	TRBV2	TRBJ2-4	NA	TGTGCCAGCAGTTCGGGGGGGTTGGCCAAAAACATTCAGTACTTC	CASSSGGLAKNIQYF
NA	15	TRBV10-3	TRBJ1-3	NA	TGTGCCATCAGTCCTGACCCACGCTCTGGAAACACCATATATTTT	CAISPDPRSGNTIYF